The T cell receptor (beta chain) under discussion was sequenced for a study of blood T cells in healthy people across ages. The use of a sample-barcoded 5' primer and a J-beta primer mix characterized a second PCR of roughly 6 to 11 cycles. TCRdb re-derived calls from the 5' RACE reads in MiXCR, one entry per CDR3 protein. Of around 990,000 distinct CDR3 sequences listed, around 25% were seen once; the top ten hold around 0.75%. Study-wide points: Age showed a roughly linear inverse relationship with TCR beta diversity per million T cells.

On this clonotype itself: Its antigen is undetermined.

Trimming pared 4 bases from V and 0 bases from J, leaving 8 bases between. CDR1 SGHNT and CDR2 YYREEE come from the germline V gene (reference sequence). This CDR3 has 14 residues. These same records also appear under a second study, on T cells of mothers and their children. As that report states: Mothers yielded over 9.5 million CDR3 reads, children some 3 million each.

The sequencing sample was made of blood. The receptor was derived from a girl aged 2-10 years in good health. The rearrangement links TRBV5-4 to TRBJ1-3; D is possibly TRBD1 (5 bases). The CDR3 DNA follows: TGTGCCAGCAGCATGGACATCTCTGGAAACACCATATATTTT. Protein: CASSMDISGNTIYF. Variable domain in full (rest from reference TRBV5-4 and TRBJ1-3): ETGVTQSPTHLIKTRGQQVTLRCSSQSGHNTVSWYQQALGQGPQFIFQYYREEENGRGNFPPRFSGLQFPNYSSELNVNALELDDSALYLCASSMDISGNTIYFGEGSWLTVV.